One sample yielded the 23 T cell receptor beta chains listed below, sequenced in a study of blood T cells in healthy people across ages. PCR was performed a second time for about 7 to 12 cycles using a sample-barcoded 5' primer and a J-beta primer mix. In TCRdb, the 5' RACE reads were re-called with MiXCR into one record per CDR3 protein. Among about 1.1 million distinct CDR3 sequences listed, under 40% were seen once. Sequenced: blood. Receptors originate from a man aged 18 to 30 in good health.

This clonotype was detected only a few times. The V call is TRBV5-1, the J call TRBJ1-4; D perhaps matches TRBD1 (6 bases). There are 15 residues in the CDR3. V lost 3 bases and J lost 5, with 14 bases in between. Germline loops: CDR1 SGHRS, CDR2 YFSETQ. CDR3 coding DNA: TGCGCCAGCAGCTCTCTTCAGGGGAGCAATGAAAAACTGTTTTTT. It encodes CASSSLQGSNEKLFF.

This chain uses TRBV28 with TRBJ1-4, with D maybe TRBD1 (6 bases). The CDR3 consists of 16 residues. With 6 bases removed from V and 7 bases from J, the gap between germline ends came to 21 bases. Germline loops: CDR1 MDHEN, CDR2 SYDVKM. The CDR3 loop is CASSRPSRGLFEKLFF. The CDR3 DNA reads as TGTGCCAGCAGCCGACCGTCTAGGGGGTTATTTGAAAAACTGTTTTTT.

V gene TRBV6-5 combines with J gene TRBJ1-6; possible D gene TRBD1, 6 bases. V lost 2 bases and J lost 5, with 10 bases in between. Germline values: CDR1 MNHEY, CDR2 SVGAGI. This CDR3 is built from 15 residues. The CDR3 bases are TGTGCCAGCAGTTACGGACAGCCCGATAATTCACCCCTCCACTTT. Protein sequence: CASSYGQPDNSPLHF.

This clonotype has just one count. The CDR3 is CASSPKGGWGLASDTQYF. In DNA form, the CDR3 reads TGTGCCAGCAGCCCCAAGGGGGGTTGGGGACTAGCGTCAGATACGCAGTATTTT. The chain recombines TRBV7-2 with TRBJ2-3; 10 bases are shared with TRBD2. The V gene's germline CDR1 is SGHTA and CDR2 FQGNSA. This CDR3 has 18 residues. J was trimmed by 4 bases and V by 5 bases; bases with no gene match: 15.

The chain recombines TRBV15 with TRBJ2-1, with no clear D. Trimming took 0 bases from V and 2 from J, leaving 2 bases between them. The CDR3 loop spans 13 amino acids. Germline CDR1 is LNHNV and CDR2 is YYDKDF (reference sequence). The CDR3 reads CATSREPYNEQFF. The CDR3 DNA is TGTGCCACCAGCAGAGAGCCCTACAATGAGCAGTTCTTC. Drawing the rest from reference TRBV15 and TRBJ2-1, the complete variable domain is DAMVIQNPRYQVTQFGKPVTLSCSQTLNHNVMYWYQQKSSQAPKLLFHYYDKDFNNEADTPDNFQSRRPNTSFCFLDIRSPGLGDTAMYLCATSREPYNEQFFGPGTRLTVL.

The CDR3, as DNA: TGCAGTGCTAGTCAGGGACTACCACAAGAGACCCAGTACTTC. Amino acids: CSASQGLPQETQYF. The rearrangement joins TRBV20-1 to TRBJ2-5; 7 bases agree with TRBD2. Germline V gene lookup returns CDR1 DFQATT and CDR2 SNEGSKA (reference sequence). The trim removed 3 bases at V and 2 bases at J, leaving 6 bases unmatched. The CDR3 extends over 14 amino acids.

This clonotype was counted a few times. This chain connects TRBV7-9 to TRBJ1-1; D perhaps matches TRBD1 (5 bases). The CDR3 totals 12 residues. Germline-derived CDR1 and CDR2 are SEHNR and FQNEAQ (reference sequence). Trimming left V 5 bases short and J 7 bases short, with 11 bases between. As DNA, the CDR3 is TGTGCCAGCAGCCTGGACAACTATGAAGCTTTCTTT. As protein: CASSLDNYEAFF.

V usage is TRBV18 and J usage is TRBJ1-1; D is uncertain. Trimming took 3 bases from V and 2 from J, leaving 7 bases between them. The CDR3 covers 13 residues. CDR1 and CDR2 from the germline V gene are KGHSH and LQKENI. The CDR3 nucleotides are TGTGCCAGCTCACCCATAGAAAACACTGAAGCTTTCTTT. Amino acids: CASSPIENTEAFF.

This sequence joins TRBV6-5 and TRBJ2-5, with D possibly matching TRBD2 (6 bases). V was pared by 0 bases and J by 11 bases, with 16 bases between. Looked up from germline, CDR1 is MNHEY and CDR2 is SVGAGI. The CDR3 totals 14 residues. CDR3 residues: CASSYSMTSDEQYF. The CDR3 nucleotides are TGTGCCAGCAGTTACTCGATGACTAGTGATGAGCAGTACTTC.

The V gene is TRBV7-9, the J gene TRBJ1-2, with 8 bases fitting TRBD1. CDR1 and CDR2 (germline): SEHNR, FQNEAQ (reference sequence). Losses at the gene ends were 5 bases for V and 4 bases for J; bases not matched to a gene: 9. The CDR3 covers 15 residues. The CDR3 bases are TGTGCCAGCAGCCGACAGGGGATGGAACTCTATGGCTACACCTTC. This codes for CASSRQGMELYGYTF.

The gene calls are TRBV12-3 or TRBV12-4 and TRBJ1-5, with 7 nucleotides matching TRBD1. Trimming took 5 bases from V and 7 from J; bases not matched to a gene: 8. The CDR3 contains 14 residues. CDR3 in amino acids: CASSAGTAPQPQHF. The CDR3, as DNA: TGTGCCAGCAGTGCCGGGACAGCTCCCCAGCCCCAGCATTTT.

This chain joins TRBV6-5 and TRBJ1-6; 9 bases map to TRBD1. The germline V gene encodes CDR1 MNHEY and CDR2 SVGAGI. Germline trimming cut 5 bases from V and 7 bases from J; bases unmatched to any gene: 6. The CDR3 contains 15 residues. Here the CDR3 DNA reads TGTGCCAGCAGTGAGACAGGGGGACGGAATTCACCCCTCCACTTT. It is translated as CASSETGGRNSPLHF.

This clonotype was found a few times. This chain uses TRBV28 with TRBJ2-3; D is perhaps TRBD1 (5 bases). V was shortened by 7 bases and J by 0 bases, with 11 bases between the two germline ends. CDR3 size: 14 residues. CDR1 MDHEN and CDR2 SYDVKM come from the germline V gene. The CDR3 here is CASKQEPSTDTQYF. For the CDR3, the DNA is TGTGCCAGCAAACAGGAACCTAGCACAGATACGCAGTATTTT.

This sequence joins TRBV2 and TRBJ1-5; 7 bases fit TRBD1. J gave up 6 bases and V 1 base, and 3 bases lay outside the gene matches. Germline V CDR1 and CDR2: SNHLY, FYNNEI. The CDR3 is 14 amino acids. As DNA, the CDR3 is TGTGCCAGCAGTGAAGGACAGGGTGCTCAGCCCCAGCATTTT. This codes for CASSEGQGAQPQHF.

The rearrangement uses TRBV7-2 and TRBJ2-1, with TRBD2 identical over 9 bases. CDR3 length: 15 amino acids. Per the germline V gene, CDR1 is SGHTA and CDR2 is FQGNSA. The V segment lost 4 bases and the J segment 7 bases; nucleotides outside the gene matches: 8. CDR3 sequence: CASSSWGTSKNEQFF. CDR3 sequence (DNA): TGTGCCAGCAGCTCGTGGGGGACTAGCAAGAATGAGCAGTTCTTC.

V is TRBV4-1 and J is TRBJ2-2, with TRBD2 as a possible D gene (5 bases). This CDR3 spans 17 amino acids. The V end lost 1 base, the J end lost 4 bases, and 16 bases lay between the germline ends. CDR1 is MGHRA and CDR2 is YSYEKL in the germline V gene. The CDR3 is CASSQVALAGPTGELFF. The CDR3 coding sequence is TGCGCCAGCAGCCAAGTAGCGCTAGCCGGTCCCACCGGGGAGCTGTTTTTT.

Concerning this clonotype itself: The junction departs from germline at one end; a sequencing error may be responsible. This chain links TRBV27 with TRBJ2-7; a weak D match, TRBD1 (6 bases). Per the germline V gene, CDR1 is MNHEY and CDR2 is SMNVEV (reference sequence). The CDR3 loop spans 15 amino acids. CDR3 amino acids: CASSSTGRGQYGQYF. CDR3 DNA: TGTGCCAGCAGTTCTACAGGGAGAGGGCAGTACGGGCAGTACTTC.

There are many counts of this clonotype. The V gene is TRBV2, the J gene TRBJ2-7, with D possibly matching TRBD2 (6 bases). The CDR3 consists of 14 residues. The germline V gene encodes CDR1 SNHLY and CDR2 FYNNEI. With 4 bases removed from V and 0 bases from J, the gap between germline ends came to 10 bases. CDR3 loop: CASSGRGSSYEQYF. The CDR3 DNA reads TGTGCCAGCAGTGGACGGGGGAGCTCCTACGAGCAGTACTTC.

J is TRBJ1-2 and V is TRBV4-3; D remains ambiguous. Germline CDR1 LGHNA, CDR2 YSLEER. Trimming removed 0 bases at V and 3 bases at J, with 11 bases between. This CDR3 comprises 15 residues. CDR3 coding DNA: TGCGCCAGCAGCCAAGATTCTCACGGAGACTATGGCTACACCTTC. This encodes CASSQDSHGDYGYTF.

The chain couples TRBV7-9 to TRBJ2-7; D call uncertain. Between the trimmed V and J ends, which lost 7 bases and 3 bases, there was a span of 22 bases. This CDR3 comprises 16 residues. CDR1 is SEHNR, CDR2 FQNEAQ, per germline (reference sequence). The CDR3 here is CASIHDSCPYGYEQYF. The CDR3 coding sequence is TGTGCCAGCATCCACGACTCTTGTCCTTATGGCTACGAGCAGTACTTC. The full variable domain, with the rest looked up from reference TRBV7-9 and TRBJ2-7, is DTGVSQNPRHKITKRGQNVTFRCDPISEHNRLYWYRQTLGQGPEFLTYFQNEAQLEKSRLLSDRFSAERPKGSFSTLEIQRTEQGDSAMYLCASIHDSCPYGYEQYFGPGTRLTVT.

The chain links TRBV9 to TRBJ2-4; TRBD2 is a possible D gene (5 bases). Between the trimmed V and J ends, which lost 3 bases and 8 bases, there was a span of 15 bases. Germline lookup yields CDR1 SGDLS and CDR2 YYNGEE. The CDR3 has 14 residues. Written as DNA, the CDR3 is TGTGCCAGCAGCGCCCCGAATACCGGGGACATTCAGTACTTC. Residues: CASSAPNTGDIQYF.

About this clonotype itself: A much larger clone lies one base from this, so it may be a read error. The chain is built from TRBV7-6 and TRBJ2-1, with D hard to call. V lost 5 bases, J lost 5 bases, and 10 bases lay in between. The CDR3 sequence is 13 residues long. Germline assignment: CDR1 SGHVS and CDR2 FNYEAQ. The CDR3 sequence is CASSKTDHNEQFF. The CDR3 coding sequence is TGTGCCAGCAGCAAGACCGATCACAATGAGCAGTTCTTC. The full variable domain, in which reference TRBV7-6 and TRBJ2-1 provide the parts outside the CDR3, is GAGVSQSPRYKVTKRGQDVALRCDPISGHVSLYWYRQALGQGPEFLTYFNYEAQQDKSGLPNDRFSAERPEGSISTLTIQRTEQRDSAMYRCASSKTDHNEQFFGPGTRLTVL.

V gene TRBV28 combines with J gene TRBJ1-1, with no clear D. CDR1 and CDR2 (germline): MDHEN, SYDVKM. The CDR3 runs 14 residues. V lost 5 bases to trimming and J lost 0 bases, with 10 bases between them. CDR3 nucleotide sequence: TGTGCCAGCAGTCGCAGGAGAATGAACACTGAAGCTTTCTTT. Amino acids: CASSRRRMNTEAFF.